The clone carrying this T cell receptor (beta chain) was seen a handful of times. Its antigen is unidentified. This record belongs to a study of memory CD4+ T cells and cytomegalovirus serostatus. Points from the study as a whole: CD4+ memory repertoires contained about 40% of the roughly 160 reported CMV TCRbeta sequences.

The sort gate was single viable CD3+CD4+CD8-CD45RO+ cells for memory CD4+ T cells. Authors' data handling: Out-of-frame sequences were removed, leaving about 2.2 million distinct TCRbeta sequences. Method: immunoSEQ multiplex PCR; TCRdb's copy keeps in-frame clones and lacks some. For V, J and clone size, that table is used; D and trimming come from the DNA. Altogether about 59,000 clones are present, over 60% being singletons, with the ten largest covering 0.53%. Germline V gene data show CDR1 as GTSNPN and CDR2 as SVGIG (reference sequence). This CDR3 contains 12 residues. The J segment lost 5 bases and the V segment lost 5 bases, leaving 2 bases of the junction unmatched.

The sample consisted of memory CD4+ T cells from blood. This receptor was obtained from an adult in good health and CMV-seronegative. Some clones in this sample may be carry-over from other donors' samples. V is TRBV30 and J is TRBJ1-4; TRBD1 agrees at 7 bases. CDR3: CAWGDRNEKLFF. The CDR3, as DNA: TGTGCCTGGGGGGACAGAAATGAAAAACTGTTTTTT.